This T cell receptor beta chain is from a study of blood T cell repertoires in COVID-19. Study overall: In each case, the material was cDNA or gDNA derived from T cells, B-cell-depleted T cells, or PBMCs.

Sequencing used immunoSEQ multiplex PCR; TCRdb keeps in-frame clones, though not all of them. The sample records about 150,000 clones, approximately 80% being singletons. The CDR3 runs to 15 residues. Trimming pared 5 bases from V and 0 bases from J, leaving 10 bases between. CDR1 is SEHNR and CDR2 is FQNEAQ in the germline V gene (reference sequence). The sequence came from a woman between 55 and 75 years old with COVID-19, enrolled during active disease. Material: peripheral blood. The chain joins TRBV7-9 to TRBJ1-4; no clear D gene. The CDR3 DNA follows: TGTGCCAGCAGCCCTAGACGTCCAACTAATGAAAAACTGTTTTTT. Translating it yields CASSPRRPTNEKLFF.